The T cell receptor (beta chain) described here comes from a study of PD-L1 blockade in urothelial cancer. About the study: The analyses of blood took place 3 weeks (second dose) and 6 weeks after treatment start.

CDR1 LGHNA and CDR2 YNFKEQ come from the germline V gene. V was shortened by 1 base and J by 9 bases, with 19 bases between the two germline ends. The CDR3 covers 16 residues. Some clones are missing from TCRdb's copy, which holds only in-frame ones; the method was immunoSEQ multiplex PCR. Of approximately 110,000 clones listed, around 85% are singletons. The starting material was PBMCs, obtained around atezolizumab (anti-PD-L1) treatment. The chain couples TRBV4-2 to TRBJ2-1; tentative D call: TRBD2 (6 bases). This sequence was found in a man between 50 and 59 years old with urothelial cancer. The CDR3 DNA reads TGTGCCAGCAGCCAAGTTCCCGGGAGAGGGGTCAGTGAGCAGTTCTTC. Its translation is CASSQVPGRGVSEQFF.